This TCR beta chain was recorded in a study of blood T cell repertoires in COVID-19. As processed by the authors: Estimation of nucleated cell counts relied on the amplification of reference gene primers. The table came from immunoSEQ multiplex PCR; TCRdb's copy has only in-frame clones and leaves some out. For V, J and clone size, that table is used; D and trimming come from the DNA. The profile shows about 34,000 clones, roughly 80% of them singletons. Trimming stripped 8 bases from V and 4 bases from J, with 5 bases between. This CDR3 is built from 10 residues. In germline, CDR1 is MDHEN, CDR2 SYDVKM.

The sequenced sample was peripheral blood. The chain recombines TRBV28 with TRBJ1-1, with D hard to call. The clonotype originates from a woman aged 70-85 years with acute or convalescent COVID-19. The CDR3: CASGRTEAFF. The DNA for the CDR3 is TGTGCCAGCGGGCGCACTGAAGCTTTCTTT.